The 10 T cell receptor beta chains presented below share a single source sample, sequenced in a study of beta chain features in type 1 diabetes. Expressed TCRB transcripts got sequenced, as all isolated RNA was reverse transcribed. Method: immunoSEQ multiplex PCR; TCRdb's copy keeps in-frame clones and lacks some. The sample has approximately 260,000 clones; approximately 20% are singletons. No cognate antigen is known for these TCRs. Study-level findings and limits: TCRB CDR3s were moderately but significantly shorter in Type 1 diabetes patients in all four CD4+ subsets.

Sequencing was performed on naive CD4+ T cells from blood. Receptors were obtained from a woman in her thirties or forties with type 1 diabetes.

This clone was seen a few times. V gene TRBV9 combines with J gene TRBJ2-5; 13 positions match TRBD2. The ends lost 2 bases at V and 1 base at J; junction bases unmatched: 5. The CDR3 spans 17 residues. The germline gives CDR1 SGDLS, CDR2 YYNGEE. CDR3 sequence: CASSVGGTSGTQETQYF. The CDR3 coding sequence is TGTGCCAGCAGCGTCGGTGGGACTAGCGGGACCCAAGAGACCCAGTACTTC.

This sequence joins TRBV4-2 and TRBJ1-2; D not certain. CDR3 length: 16 amino acids. Germline values: CDR1 LGHNA, CDR2 YNFKEQ. The V gene lost 2 bases and the J gene lost 1 base, with 14 bases spanning the gap. CDR3 coding DNA: TGTGCCAGCAGCCAAACCTCAGGATTTCGTAACTATGGCTACACCTTC. It specifies CASSQTSGFRNYGYTF.

This clone was seen more than once but under ten times. The chain recombines TRBV2 with TRBJ1-5; 7 bases fit TRBD1. Germline V gives CDR1 SNHLY, CDR2 FYNNEI. The V segment lost 7 bases and the J segment 1 base; nucleotides outside the gene matches: 4. The CDR3 extends over 14 amino acids. The CDR3 region is CASKDRSSNQPQHF. The CDR3 DNA reads TGTGCCAGCAAGGACAGGTCAAGCAATCAGCCCCAGCATTTT.

V usage is TRBV9 and J usage is TRBJ2-1, with 14 bases that match TRBD2. J gave up 9 bases and V 2 bases, and 4 bases lay outside the gene matches. There are 15 residues in the CDR3. Germline CDR1 SGDLS, CDR2 YYNGEE. CDR3: CASSVTSGRGGEQFF. The CDR3 DNA is TGTGCCAGCAGCGTGACTAGCGGGAGGGGGGGTGAGCAGTTCTTC. Using reference TRBV9 and TRBJ2-1 for the parts outside the CDR3, the full variable domain is DSGVTQTPKHLITATGQRVTLRCSPRSGDLSVYWYQQSLDQGLQFLIQYYNGEERAKGNILERFSAQQFPDLHSELNLSSLELGDSALYFCASSVTSGRGGEQFFGPGTRLTVL.

This clone was counted only a few times. This rearrangement joins TRBV29-1 to TRBJ2-5; D not certain. The V end was cut by 2 bases, the J end by 0 bases, with 7 bases between. CDR3 length: 13 residues. CDR1 SQVTM and CDR2 ANQGSEA come from the germline V gene. The CDR3 is CSVELGYQETQYF. In DNA, the CDR3 is TGCAGCGTTGAACTGGGCTACCAAGAGACCCAGTACTTC.

The sample holds a few counts of this clone. This sequence joins TRBV5-6 and TRBJ1-1, with 8 bases aligning to TRBD1. In germline, CDR1 is SGHDT, CDR2 YYEEEE. This CDR3 is 15 amino acids long. V lost 3 bases and J lost 5; bases outside the gene matches: 9. CDR3 sequence: CASSSGTGRATEAFF. The CDR3 region has the DNA TGTGCCAGCAGCTCCGGGACAGGTCGGGCGACTGAAGCTTTCTTT.

V is TRBV6-1 and J is TRBJ2-7, with 10 bases matching TRBD1. The CDR3 spans 14 residues. CDR1 and CDR2 (germline): MNHNS, SASEGT. Trimming took 4 bases from V and 4 from J; bases not matched to a gene: 4. The CDR3 bases are TGTGCCAGCAGTGGACAGGGGGCGCGATACGAGCAGTACTTC. Its protein is CASSGQGARYEQYF.

The rearrangement uses TRBV29-1 and TRBJ1-5; D possibly corresponds to TRBD1 (5 bases). The CDR3 has 15 amino acids. The germline gives CDR1 SQVTM, CDR2 ANQGSEA. The ends were cut back, 4 bases at V and 0 bases at J, with 13 bases in the middle. CDR3 in amino acids: CSVGEGTYSNQPQHF. The CDR3 DNA reads as TGCAGCGTTGGGGAGGGGACTTATAGCAATCAGCCCCAGCATTTT.

This clone came up a few times. The V gene is TRBV7-2, the J gene TRBJ2-5, with D tentatively TRBD2 (6 bases). The germline V and J ends were trimmed by 5 bases and 5 bases, with 15 bases remaining between them. CDR3 length equals 14 residues. Germline CDR1 SGHTA, CDR2 FQGNSA. CDR3 in DNA: TGTGCCAGCAGCCGGGGACTTCGCCCGGAGACCCAGTACTTC. This translates into CASSRGLRPETQYF. The full variable domain, completed using reference TRBV7-2 and TRBJ2-5, is GAGVSQSPSNKVTEKGKDVELRCDPISGHTALYWYRQSLGQGLEFLIYFQGNSAPDKSGLPSDRFSAERTGGSVSTLTIQRTQQEDSAVYLCASSRGLRPETQYFGPGTRLLVL.

The genes are TRBV7-9 and TRBJ2-3; the D gene is possibly TRBD1 (6 bases). Trimming left V 5 bases short and J 4 bases short, with 16 bases between. Germline V lookup: CDR1 SEHNR, CDR2 FQNEAQ (reference sequence). This CDR3 contains 15 residues. The CDR3 DNA follows: TGTGCCAGCAGCCCTCGCATGGGGGCACCAGATACGCAGTATTTT. It codes for CASSPRMGAPDTQYF.